The T cell receptor beta chain under discussion was sequenced for a study of CD8+ T cells in alopecia areata. Background on the study: For the treated group, dosing was oral tofacitinib at 5 to 10 mg twice daily. Whole-study results and caveats: Across lesional scalp, and particularly alopecia totalis/universalis, clonality surpassed that of normal scalp.

Extracted RNA was reverse transcribed into cDNA, the sequencing template. Sequencing was performed with immunoSEQ multiplex PCR; in TCRdb, only in-frame clones are kept and a portion is missing. The sample lists over 110,000 clones; roughly 46% were seen once. The CDR3 totals 13 residues. Trimming cost V 2 bases and J 8 bases, with 12 bases left between them. The germline V gene has CDR1 SEHNR and CDR2 FQNEAQ (reference sequence). This clone was observed a few times. The antigen is undetermined. The specimen comprised CD4+ T cells sorted from blood, sampled at week 0. J is TRBJ1-1 and V is TRBV7-9, with unresolved D. The clonotype comes from a human donor with alopecia areata. CDR3 bases: TGTGCCAGCAGCTTAAGAGCACGGGCCGAAGCTTTCTTT. Its translation: CASSLRARAEAFF.